This paragraph reports one T cell receptor (beta chain). What it recognizes is unknown. The use of a sample-barcoded 5' primer and a J-beta primer mix characterized a second PCR of about 7 to 12 cycles. Carrying 12 random nucleotides, a template-switch adaptor labeled each individual cDNA molecule. TCRdb passed the 5' RACE reads through MiXCR, listing each CDR3 protein once. The table has about 900,000 distinct CDR3 sequences, about 48% seen once. Every sample yielded at least 7 million isolated PBMCs. This sample was taken from a study of blood T cells in healthy people across ages. Germline V gene data show CDR1 as MNHEY and CDR2 as SVGAGI. V trimming: 4 bases; J trimming: 6 bases; junction bases outside the gene matches: 2. There are 12 residues in the CDR3. Study outcomes and limitations: Relative to aged donors, long-lived donors carried more naive CD4+ cells and displayed higher diversity.

The receptor was isolated from a man younger than 45 in good health. The specimen sequenced was blood. The V gene is TRBV6-5, the J gene TRBJ2-7; TRBD1 matches 8 bases. CDR3 loop: CASSWTGSEQYF. CDR3 nucleotides: TGTGCCAGCAGTTGGACAGGGTCCGAGCAGTACTTC.